These 18 T cell receptor beta chains originate from one sample sequenced in a study of cytomegalovirus exposure and HLA in healthy donors. The PCR made use of 60 Vbeta and 13 Jbeta primers. Profiled with immunoSEQ multiplex PCR; TCRdb holds only in-frame clones, not every one. There are about 100,000 clones in the sample; approximately 74% occur only once, and roughly 3% lies in the top ten. What was sequenced was PBMCs. These receptors were obtained from a female donor in good health and CMV-seropositive.

The chain carries TRBV7-2 and TRBJ2-5; 14 positions match TRBD2. The CDR3 consists of 18 residues. V shed 4 bases, J shed 7 bases, and the junction held 14 bases outside the gene matches. CDR1 is SGHTA and CDR2 is FQGNSA in the germline V gene. CDR3 sequence reads: CASSYGLAGGSRGGTQYF. Written as DNA, the CDR3 is TGTGCCAGCAGCTACGGACTAGCGGGGGGCAGTCGTGGGGGGACCCAGTACTTC.

The rearrangement links TRBV28 to TRBJ1-1, with D uncertain. This CDR3 has 15 residues. Germline V gene sequence: CDR1 MDHEN, CDR2 SYDVKM. V lost 1 base and J 0 bases, leaving 9 bases between the germline ends. Written as DNA, the CDR3 is TGTGCCAGCAGTTTATCCAGAAACATGAACACTGAAGCTTTCTTT. Its protein is CASSLSRNMNTEAFF. The full variable domain, in which reference TRBV28 and TRBJ1-1 provide the parts outside the CDR3, is DVKVTQSSRYLVKRTGEKVFLECVQDMDHENMFWYRQDPGLGLRLIYFSYDVKMKEKGDIPEGYSVSREKKERFSLILESASTNQTSMYLCASSLSRNMNTEAFFGQGTRLTVV.

The chain couples TRBV19 to TRBJ1-6; D gene unclear. V dropped 6 bases and J dropped 8 bases, with 8 bases sitting between them. Per the germline V gene, CDR1 is LNHDA and CDR2 is SQIVND (reference sequence). CDR3 length equals 12 residues. The CDR3 DNA is TGTGCCAGTAGCTCCTCCCATTCACCCCTCCACTTT. It specifies CASSSSHSPLHF.

The V and J genes are TRBV7-9 and TRBJ2-5, with D hard to call. Trimming took 3 bases from V and 2 from J, leaving 7 bases between them. The CDR3 runs to 13 residues. Germline values: CDR1 SEHNR, CDR2 FQNEAQ (reference sequence). CDR3: CASSFQAQETQYF. Here the CDR3 DNA reads TGTGCCAGCAGCTTTCAGGCGCAAGAGACCCAGTACTTC. Using reference TRBV7-9 and TRBJ2-5 for the parts outside the CDR3, the full variable domain is DTGVSQNPRHKITKRGQNVTFRCDPISEHNRLYWYRQTLGQGPEFLTYFQNEAQLEKSRLLSDRFSAERPKGSFSTLEIQRTEQGDSAMYLCASSFQAQETQYFGPGTRLLVL.

The chain employs TRBV5-1 and TRBJ2-6; 8 nucleotides match TRBD2. Per germline, CDR1 SGHRS and CDR2 YFSETQ. CDR3 length: 19 residues. V dropped 1 base and J dropped 2; count of bases not matched to a gene: 11. For the CDR3, the DNA is TGCGCCAGCAGCTTGTCTATCGGGTCCGGGGGGGCTGGGGCCAACGTCCTGACTTTC. This codes for CASSLSIGSGGAGANVLTF.

The rearrangement links TRBV19 to TRBJ1-1; the D gene is possibly TRBD1 (5 bases). The CDR3 length is 14 residues. The germline CDR1 and CDR2 sequences are LNHDA and SQIVND (reference sequence). Trimming removed 1 base at V and 11 bases at J, with 17 bases between. CDR3 sequence (DNA): TGTGCCAGTAGTATAGTCGAGTTCGGCGGGGGGGCTTTCTTT. This encodes CASSIVEFGGGAFF.

The V gene is TRBV7-9, the J gene TRBJ1-1; D may be TRBD1 (6 bases). Per germline, CDR1 SEHNR and CDR2 FQNEAQ (reference sequence). Trimming took 1 base from V and 5 from J, leaving 8 bases between them. The CDR3 runs 13 residues. The CDR3 region is CASSLEQGTEAFF. In DNA form, the CDR3 reads TGTGCCAGCAGCTTAGAACAGGGAACTGAAGCTTTCTTT.

This clone was picked up a small number of times. The rearrangement joins TRBV6-1 to TRBJ2-7; maybe TRBD2 (6 bases). The CDR3 length is 15 residues. Trimming removed 0 bases at V and 3 bases at J, with 12 bases between. Germline V gene lookup returns CDR1 MNHNS and CDR2 SASEGT. The CDR3 reads CASSEARDSFYEQYF. DNA for the CDR3: TGTGCCAGCAGTGAAGCGCGGGATAGCTTCTACGAGCAGTACTTC.

V usage is TRBV4-2 and J usage is TRBJ2-3; TRBD2 aligns across 7 bases. The J segment lost 0 bases and the V segment lost 4 bases, leaving 7 bases of the junction unmatched. From germline, CDR1 is LGHNA and CDR2 YNFKEQ. CDR3 length: 16 amino acids. DNA for the CDR3: TGTGCCAGCAGCCCAGGGCCTAGCGGTAGCACAGATACGCAGTATTTT. The encoded protein is CASSPGPSGSTDTQYF.

The V call is TRBV7-3, the J call TRBJ2-2; D possibly corresponds to TRBD2 (5 bases). Per the germline V gene, CDR1 is SGHTA and CDR2 is FQGTGA. The CDR3 spans 14 residues. The V and J ends lost 3 bases and 1 base respectively, with 6 bases between them. As DNA, the CDR3 is TGTGCCAGCAGCTTCGGGAAGAACACCGGGGAGCTGTTTTTT. It codes for CASSFGKNTGELFF. Variable domain in full (rest from reference TRBV7-3 and TRBJ2-2): GAGVSQTPSNKVTEKGKYVELRCDPISGHTALYWYRQSLGQGPEFLIYFQGTGAADDSGLPNDRFFAVRPEGSVSTLKIQRTERGDSAVYLCASSFGKNTGELFFGEGSRLTVL.

The sample holds a few counts of this clone. The V call is TRBV15, the J call TRBJ1-5; 11 positions match TRBD1. The CDR3 consists of 15 residues. V gave up 6 bases and J gave up 6 bases; unmatched junction bases: 7. Germline lookup yields CDR1 LNHNV and CDR2 YYDKDF (reference sequence). The chain's CDR3 is CATSRTGGSIQPQHF. The CDR3, as DNA: TGTGCCACCAGTCGGACAGGGGGCTCGATTCAGCCCCAGCATTTT.

This chain links TRBV6-4 with TRBJ2-6, with a weak D call TRBD2 (6 bases). CDR1 is MRHNA and CDR2 is SNTAGT in the germline V gene. This CDR3 has 16 residues. V lost 6 bases to trimming and J lost 1 base, with 13 bases between them. CDR3 in amino acids: CASSPGGSSGANVLTF. CDR3 DNA sequence: TGTGCCAGCAGCCCTGGAGGGTCTTCTGGGGCCAACGTCCTGACTTTC.

The chain combines TRBV19 with TRBJ1-1; TRBD1 agrees at 7 bases. Unmatched junction bases numbered 3, after V lost 5 bases and J lost 3 bases. Looked up from germline, CDR1 is LNHDA and CDR2 is SQIVND (reference sequence). This CDR3 comprises 13 residues. The CDR3: CASSYTGDTEAFF. In nucleotides, the CDR3 is TGTGCCAGTAGTTATACAGGGGACACTGAAGCTTTCTTT. The full variable domain, rest sourced from reference TRBV19 and TRBJ1-1, is DGGITQSPKYLFRKEGQNVTLSCEQNLNHDAMYWYRQDPGQGLRLIYYSQIVNDFQKGDIAEGYSVSREKKESFPLTVTSAQKNPTAFYLCASSYTGDTEAFFGQGTRLTVV.

This clone has only a few counts. The chain uses TRBV10-3 and TRBJ1-3; D unresolved. The germline V gene has CDR1 ENHRY and CDR2 SYGVKD. This CDR3 region has 14 residues. V shed 3 bases and J shed 8 bases, with 14 bases lying between them. The CDR3 sequence: CAISDGISGDTIYF. The CDR3 DNA reads TGTGCCATCAGTGACGGAATATCGGGAGACACCATATATTTT.

This clone was seen once. This chain uses TRBV7-9 with TRBJ2-3; D not resolved. Per the germline V gene, CDR1 is SEHNR and CDR2 is FQNEAQ (reference sequence). The CDR3 length is 14 residues. The V gene lost 4 bases and the J gene lost 3 bases, with 11 bases spanning the gap. CDR3 DNA sequence: TGTGCCAGCAGCTCCTCGGAGAGTACAGATACGCAGTATTTT. It codes for CASSSSESTDTQYF.

V usage is TRBV2 and J usage is TRBJ1-5; maybe TRBD1 (5 bases). Germline CDR1 SNHLY, CDR2 FYNNEI. The CDR3 spans 13 residues. V dropped 6 bases and J dropped 4 bases, with 10 bases sitting between them. CDR3 region: CASRDTTNQPQHF. The CDR3 region has the DNA TGTGCCAGCAGGGACACCACTAATCAGCCCCAGCATTTT.

The CDR3 DNA reads TGTGCCAGCAGTTTATTTCGGGGACACGAGACCCAGTACTTC. The encoded protein is CASSLFRGHETQYF. This chain connects TRBV28 to TRBJ2-5; D may be TRBD1 (6 bases). The CDR3 extends over 14 amino acids. Trimming pared 1 base from V and 5 bases from J, leaving 11 bases between. Germline CDR1 reads MDHEN; CDR2 reads SYDVKM.

This sequence joins TRBV29-1 and TRBJ1-2, with 8 positions matching TRBD1. V lost 6 bases and J lost 8; bases outside the gene matches: 14. This CDR3 has 14 residues. CDR1 and CDR2 from the germline V gene are SQVTM and ANQGSEA. CDR3 region: CSVDSRTGWRGYTF. CDR3 nucleotide sequence: TGCAGCGTCGATTCCCGGACAGGGTGGAGGGGCTACACCTTC.